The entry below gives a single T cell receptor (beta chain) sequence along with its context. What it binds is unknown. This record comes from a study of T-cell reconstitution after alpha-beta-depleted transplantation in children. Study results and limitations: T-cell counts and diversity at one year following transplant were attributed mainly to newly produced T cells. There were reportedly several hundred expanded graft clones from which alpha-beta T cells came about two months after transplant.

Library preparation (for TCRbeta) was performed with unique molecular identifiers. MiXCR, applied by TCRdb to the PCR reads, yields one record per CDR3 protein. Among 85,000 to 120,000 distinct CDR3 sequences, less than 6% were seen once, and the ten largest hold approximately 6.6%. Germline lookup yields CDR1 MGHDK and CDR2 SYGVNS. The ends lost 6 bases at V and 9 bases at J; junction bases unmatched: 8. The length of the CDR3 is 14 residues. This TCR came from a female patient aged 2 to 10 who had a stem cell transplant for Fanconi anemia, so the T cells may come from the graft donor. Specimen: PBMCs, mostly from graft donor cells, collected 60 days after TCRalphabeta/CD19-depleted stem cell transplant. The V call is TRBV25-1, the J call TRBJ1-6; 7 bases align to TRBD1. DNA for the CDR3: TGTGCCAGCAGCATAACAGGGGCAGGTTCACCCCTCCACTTT. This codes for CASSITGAGSPLHF. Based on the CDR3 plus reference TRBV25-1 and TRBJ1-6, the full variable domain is EADIYQTPRYLVIGTGKKITLECSQTMGHDKMYWYQQDPGMELHLIHYSYGVNSTEKGDLSSESTVSRIRTEHFPLTLESARPSHTSQYLCASSITGAGSPLHFGNGTRLTVT.